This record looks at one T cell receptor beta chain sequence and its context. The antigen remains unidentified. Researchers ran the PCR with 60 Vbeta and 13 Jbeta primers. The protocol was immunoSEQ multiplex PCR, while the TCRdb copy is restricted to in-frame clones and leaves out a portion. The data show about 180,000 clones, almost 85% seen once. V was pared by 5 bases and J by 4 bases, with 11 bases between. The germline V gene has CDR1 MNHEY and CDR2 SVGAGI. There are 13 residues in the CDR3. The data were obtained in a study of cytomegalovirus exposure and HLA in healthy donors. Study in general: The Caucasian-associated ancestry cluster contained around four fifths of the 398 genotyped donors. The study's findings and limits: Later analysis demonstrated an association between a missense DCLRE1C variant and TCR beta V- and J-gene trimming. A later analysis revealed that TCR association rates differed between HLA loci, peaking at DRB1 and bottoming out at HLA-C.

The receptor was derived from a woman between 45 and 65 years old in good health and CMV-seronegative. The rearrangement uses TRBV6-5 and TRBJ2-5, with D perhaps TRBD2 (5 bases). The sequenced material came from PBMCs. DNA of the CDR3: TGTGCCAGCAGTATAGCGCTGGGAGAGACCCAGTACTTC. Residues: CASSIALGETQYF.